The rows below give T cell receptor beta chains drawn from one sample of a study of T-cell reconstitution after alpha-beta-depleted transplantation in children. Via MiXCR, TCRdb re-called the PCR reads, giving one row per CDR3 protein. The sample holds 610,000 or so distinct CDR3 sequences, about a quarter seen once. The sample here was PBMCs, taken before TCRalphabeta/CD19-depleted stem cell transplant. Receptors were obtained from a boy less than two years old with Wiskott-Aldrich syndrome, due to receive a stem cell transplant. CDR3s include the opening cysteine and the closing phenylalanine or tryptophan. A D gene is named only where the DNA matches it firmly. Clone size is stated in some rows and not others, as once, few, many or a class when expanded.

>TRBJ2-7|NA|NA|TRBV10-3
TGTGCCATCACCGGGACCCCTGACTACGAGCAGTACTTC
CAITGTPDYEQYF
>TRBJ1-4|few|NA|TRBV10-3
TGTGCCATCTCTCGACAGCCTGCAACTAATGAAAAACTGTTTTTT
CAISRQPATNEKLFF
>TRBJ2-5|NA|TRBD1|TRBV12-3/TRBV12-4
TGTGCCAGCAGTCGACAGGGTCTCTCGAGGGAGACCCAGTACTTC
CASSRQGLSRETQYF
>TRBJ2-3|NA|NA|TRBV5-1
TGCGCCAGCAGCTTGGGGGTCCCAGATACGCAGTATTTT
CASSLGVPDTQYF
>TRBJ1-4|once|NA|TRBV18
TGTGCCAGCTCACCAAGGGAGACGGCTAATGAAAAACTGTTTTTT
CASSPRETANEKLFF
>TRBJ2-1|few|TRBD2|TRBV12-3/TRBV12-4
TGTGCCAGCAGTTTCTATAGCGGGGGCTACAATGAGCAGTTCTTC
CASSFYSGGYNEQFF
>TRBJ2-1|NA|TRBD2|TRBV6-5
TGTGCCAGCAGTTACACGTCTAGCGGGGTCGGGGCCAATGAGCAGTTCTTC
CASSYTSSGVGANEQFF
>TRBJ2-1|NA|NA|TRBV20-1
TGCAGTGCTAGCGGGCCGGACTCCTACAATGAGCAGTTCTTC
CSASGPDSYNEQFF
>TRBJ2-3|NA|NA|TRBV20-1
TGCAGTGCTAGACCCAACGACCTAGGGCTTTACACAGATACGCAGTATTTT
CSARPNDLGLYTDTQYF
>TRBJ2-3|NA|NA|TRBV7-9
TGTGCCAGCAGCAAGCGGATACTCACAGATACGCAGTATTTT
CASSKRILTDTQYF
>TRBJ1-5|once|NA|TRBV6-2/TRBV6-3
TGTGCCAGCAAGCCGGCCTACCCCTATCAGCCCCAGCATTTT
CASKPAYPYQPQHF
>TRBJ2-2|NA|NA|TRBV12-3/TRBV12-4
TGTGCCAGCAGCTATAGACTGAACACCGGGGAGCTGTTTTTT
CASSYRLNTGELFF
>TRBJ2-3|NA|NA|TRBV20-1
TGCAGTGCTAGTGGGGCTAGTCATTCGGATACGCAGTATTTT
CSASGASHSDTQYF
>TRBJ2-2|NA|TRBD2|TRBV9
TGTGCCAGCTCGGAAGGGGCGGGAGCGGCCGGGGAGCTGTTTTTT
CASSEGAGAAGELFF
>TRBJ2-3|NA|TRBD2|TRBV10-3
TGTGCCATCAGGGAGCGGGATGTCGCAGATACGCAGTATTTT
CAIRERDVADTQYF
>TRBJ2-5|NA|TRBD1|TRBV3-1
TGTGCCAGCAGCCATTACAGGGGGCAAGAGACCCAGTACTTC
CASSHYRGQETQYF
>TRBJ2-3|NA|NA|TRBV7-6
TGTGCCAGCAGCTTAGAAGATCCCACAGATACGCAGTATTTT
CASSLEDPTDTQYF
>TRBJ1-4|NA|TRBD1|TRBV12-3/TRBV12-4
TGTGCCAGCAGGCACCTCTCCGGGACAGGAGGGGAAAAACTGTTTTTT
CASRHLSGTGGEKLFF
>TRBJ1-1|few|NA|TRBV6-1
TGTGCCAGCAGGAAATCTAGATGGGGGGGAGGAACTGAAGCTTTCTTT
CASRKSRWGGGTEAFF
>TRBJ2-7|few|NA|TRBV7-9
TGTGCCAGCAGCCTAGAGGATGCGATCTACGAGCAGTACTTC
CASSLEDAIYEQYF
>TRBJ2-3|few|NA|TRBV3-1
TGTGCCAGCAGGCCGAAGGGGTGTTCGGATACGCAGTATTTT
CASRPKGCSDTQYF
>TRBJ2-5|NA|NA|TRBV5-6
TGTGCCAGCAGCATGCGACAGGACCAAGAGACCCAGTACTTC
CASSMRQDQETQYF
>TRBJ1-1|NA|NA|TRBV29-1
TGCAGCGTTGAACAGGGGAGCACTGAAGCTTTCTTT
CSVEQGSTEAFF
>TRBJ2-7|NA|NA|TRBV27
TGTGCCAGCGGCCATAGCGGAGGGGTCGAGCAGTACTTC
CASGHSGGVEQYF
>TRBJ2-1|few|NA|TRBV29-1
TGCAGCGTTGAACCTAGGGCTGAGCAGTTCTTC
CSVEPRAEQFF
>TRBJ1-1|NA|NA|TRBV30
TGTGCCTGGAGTACCCCGTGGGAAGCTTTCTTT
CAWSTPWEAFF
>TRBJ2-7|few|TRBD1|TRBV6-1
TGTGCCAGCAGTACCTGGGACAGGGGAGGCTACGAGCAGTACTTC
CASSTWDRGGYEQYF
>TRBJ2-5|few|NA|TRBV7-9
TGTGCCAGCAGCTTAGGGCGGGTACAACAAGAGACCCAGTACTTC
CASSLGRVQQETQYF
>TRBJ2-3|NA|TRBD1|TRBV5-1
TGCGCCAGCAGCTGGGACAGGGGACAGGGGCCAGATACGCAGTATTTT
CASSWDRGQGPDTQYF
>TRBJ2-1|many|NA|TRBV24-1
TGTGCCACCAGTGCCACTAACTACAATGAGCAGTTCTTC
CATSATNYNEQFF
>TRBJ2-3|few|TRBD2|TRBV6-5
TGTGCCAGCAGTTACTCGGCTAGCGGGACAATAGATACGCAGTATTTT
CASSYSASGTIDTQYF
>TRBJ1-1|NA|NA|TRBV16
TGTGCCAGCAGCCAAACAGGCCGGGCCTATGGCACTGAAGCTTTCTTT
CASSQTGRAYGTEAFF
>TRBJ2-3|few|TRBD2|TRBV5-1
TGCGCCAGCAGCTTGAACGGGAGGACAGATACGCAGTATTTT
CASSLNGRTDTQYF
>TRBJ2-1|NA|TRBD1|TRBV25-1
TGTGCCAGCAGTGGGCCCCAGACAGGGATCTCCTACAATGAGCAGTTCTTC
CASSGPQTGISYNEQFF
>TRBJ1-1|NA|NA|TRBV7-2
TGTGCCAGCAGCTGGAGGCCCGTTATAAACACTGAAGCTTTCTTT
CASSWRPVINTEAFF
>TRBJ2-7|few|TRBD2|TRBV29-1
TGCAGCGTCTTGCCTAGCGGTAAAACTTACGAGCAGTACTTC
CSVLPSGKTYEQYF
>TRBJ2-5|NA|NA|TRBV20-1
TGCAGTGCCCCAACCGACCTGTACGGGACCCAGTACTTC
CSAPTDLYGTQYF
>TRBJ2-1|few|TRBD2|TRBV5-1
TGCGCCAGCAGCTGGATTCGACTAGCGGGACCGGCCTACAATGAGCAGTTCTTC
CASSWIRLAGPAYNEQFF
>TRBJ2-1|NA|NA|TRBV20-1
TGCAGTGCTAGATTTGACGGGATCGCCCACAATGAGCAGTTCTTC
CSARFDGIAHNEQFF
>TRBJ1-1|NA|NA|TRBV5-1
TGCGCCAGCAGGTTCGGGGGGGACGCTTTCTTT
CASRFGGDAFF
>TRBJ1-1|few|NA|TRBV5-1
TGCGCCAGCAGCTTGGCCCCTGATGGGACTGAAGCTTTCTTT
CASSLAPDGTEAFF
>TRBJ2-1|few|TRBD2|TRBV9
TGTGCCAGCACGAGGGGACTAGGGGAGGATGAGCAGTTCTTC
CASTRGLGEDEQFF
>TRBJ2-2|NA|TRBD2|TRBV6-1
TGTGCCAGCAGTCGACTAGCGGGGTGGAACACCGGGGAGCTGTTTTTT
CASSRLAGWNTGELFF
>TRBJ2-1|NA|NA|TRBV20-1
TGCGGCCCACGAGCGAGCTCCTACAATGAGCAGTTCTTC
CGPRASSYNEQFF
>TRBJ2-1|NA|TRBD2|TRBV7-9
TGTGCCAGCAGCTCGAAACTAGCGGGAGCCATGGATGAGCAGTTCTTC
CASSSKLAGAMDEQFF
>TRBJ2-7|few|TRBD1|TRBV12-3/TRBV12-4
TGTGCCAGCAGTTTATGGAGGGACAGGGGAGCGGGCTACGAGCAGTACTTC
CASSLWRDRGAGYEQYF
>TRBJ1-1|NA|TRBD1|TRBV12-3/TRBV12-4
TGTGCCAGCAGTCCGGCCGGGACAGGGTTTCGCGCTTTCTTT
CASSPAGTGFRAFF
>TRBJ2-7|NA|NA|TRBV5-1
TGCGCCGGCAGAAAAGGTTGGGTCTCCTACGAGCAGTACTTC
CAGRKGWVSYEQYF
>TRBJ2-1|NA|NA|TRBV12-3/TRBV12-4
TGTGCCAGCAGCAAGACCGCGCCGTCCCACTACAATGAGCAGTTCTTC
CASSKTAPSHYNEQFF
>TRBJ1-6|few|NA|TRBV9
TGTGCCAGCAACCAGGGTAATTCACCCCTCCACTTT
CASNQGNSPLHF
>TRBJ2-1|few|NA|TRBV12-3/TRBV12-4
TGTGCCAGCAGTTTTCCGGGGCTAGCACCACACAATGAGCAGTTCTTC
CASSFPGLAPHNEQFF
>TRBJ2-7|NA|TRBD2|TRBV6-1
TGTGCCAGCAGTACCCGGACTAGCGGGACACCACAGTACTTC
CASSTRTSGTPQYF
>TRBJ2-7|NA|TRBD1|TRBV7-2
TGTGCCAGCAGCACGGGACAGAAAGTCTACGAGCAGTACTTC
CASSTGQKVYEQYF
>TRBJ2-3|once|TRBD2|TRBV7-9
TGTGCCAGCAGCTTATCGTCTAGCGGTAGCACAGATACGCAGTATTTT
CASSLSSSGSTDTQYF
>TRBJ2-7|few|TRBD1|TRBV10-3
TGTGCCACCATACCGGGACAGGACTCCTACGAGCAGTACTTC
CATIPGQDSYEQYF
>TRBJ2-6|NA|NA|TRBV27
TGTGCCAGCAGTTCCATCAAAGGAATCGCTGGGGCCAACGTCCTGACTTTC
CASSSIKGIAGANVLTF
>TRBJ2-5|few|NA|TRBV19
TGTGCCAGTAGTATATTTCAGGGCGAGACCCAGTACTTC
CASSIFQGETQYF
>TRBJ2-7|few|TRBD2|TRBV5-1
TGCGCCAGCAGCTTGGTACCTAGCGGCTACATCTACGAGCAGTACTTC
CASSLVPSGYIYEQYF
>TRBJ2-7|NA|TRBD2|TRBV5-1
TGCGCCAGCAGCTTGGACGGGACTAGCGGGGATTACGAGCAGTACTTC
CASSLDGTSGDYEQYF
>TRBJ2-1|NA|TRBD1|TRBV5-1
TGCGCCAGCAGCTTGAGGTTCGGACAGGGGTACAATGAGCAGTTCTTC
CASSLRFGQGYNEQFF